Listed here are 24 T cell receptor beta chains from one sample, sequenced in a study of PD-1 blockade in classical Hodgkin lymphoma (dated by TCRdb to about 2020). To prepare the library, the immunoSEQ multiplex PCR assay was applied. Held by TCRdb, this immuneACCESS table contains in-frame sequences only and omits some clones. Under half of the omission traces to an unresolved V gene where checked; the cause of the rest is unknown. The sample records about 90,000 clones, 83% of which are singletons. Over 15% of the sample comes from the top ten. In the paper's terms, the time point label means: cycle 4 day 1 (C4D1), after six to seven weeks of nivolumab. All trial patients had relapsed after autologous stem cell transplantation, with cohorts A, B and C differing in prior brentuximab vedotin exposure. The sample consisted of peripheral blood mononuclear cells (PBMCs), taken before the fourth cycle of nivolumab. These receptors originate from a human donor with classical Hodgkin lymphoma.

V gene TRBV2 combines with J gene TRBJ1-1, with D possibly TRBD1 on 6 matching bases. The germline CDR1 and CDR2 sequences are SNHLY and FYNNEI. V gave up 4 bases and J gave up 3 bases, with 12 bases separating them. The CDR3 extends over 14 amino acids. The CDR3, as DNA: TGTGCCAGCAGTGCGGGGGCGGGGGACACTGAAGCTTTCTTT. It yields the protein CASSAGAGDTEAFF. The variable domain in full, completed from reference TRBV2 and TRBJ1-1, reads EPEVTQTPSHQVTQMGQEVILRCVPISNHLYFYWYRQILGQKVEFLVSFYNNEISEKSEIFDDQFSVERPDGSNFTLKIRSTKLEDSAMYFCASSAGAGDTEAFFGQGTRLTVV.

CDR3 loop: CASSPGQGKARNEQFF. The DNA for the CDR3 is TGTGCCAGCAGCCCTGGACAGGGGAAGGCGAGGAATGAGCAGTTCTTC. This chain joins TRBV7-3 and TRBJ2-1; 9 bases are shared with TRBD1. V trimming: 5 bases; J trimming: 7 bases; junction bases outside the gene matches: 12. Germline V gene data show CDR1 as SGHTA and CDR2 as FQGTGA. The length of the CDR3 is 16 residues.

V is TRBV6-5 and J is TRBJ1-5; D call uncertain. Germline CDR1 reads MNHEY; CDR2 reads SVGAGI. This CDR3 has 14 residues. V gave up 6 bases and J gave up 7 bases, with 16 bases separating them. The CDR3 here is CASSPQGQYQPQHF. The CDR3 DNA reads as TGTGCCAGCAGCCCCCAAGGTCAGTACCAGCCCCAGCATTTT.

This sequence joins TRBV5-6 and TRBJ2-3; 8 bases are shared with TRBD2. The length of the CDR3 is 17 residues. With 2 bases clipped from V and 7 bases from J, the junction kept 15 bases outside the gene matches. Germline V gene data show CDR1 as SGHDT and CDR2 as YYEEEE. This CDR3 reads CASSFGTSGSQIHTQYF. The DNA of the CDR3 is TGTGCCAGCAGCTTTGGGACGAGCGGGAGTCAAATTCATACGCAGTATTTT.

In its sample, this clone was seen a few times. The chain joins TRBV21-1 to TRBJ1-5. TRBV21-1 is listed as a pseudogene. The CDR3 is made up of 14 amino acids. The CDR3 here is CASSAWGGYQPQHF. The CDR3 bases are TGTGCCAGCAGCGCATGGGGGGGATATCAGCCCCAGCATTTT.

The chain uses TRBV9 and TRBJ2-7; D might be TRBD1 (5 bases). Germline V CDR1 and CDR2: SGDLS, YYNGEE. This CDR3 is built from 15 residues. The V end was cut by 0 bases, the J end by 5 bases, with 15 bases between. CDR3 residues: CASSVGQGIPHEQYF. The CDR3 nucleotides read TGTGCCAGCAGCGTAGGGCAGGGTATCCCCCACGAGCAGTACTTC.

This chain uses TRBV10-3 with TRBJ2-3; 8 bases align to TRBD2. The ends lost 10 bases at V and 1 base at J; junction bases unmatched: 7. The CDR3 has 14 amino acids. CDR1 is ENHRY, CDR2 SYGVKD, per germline. CDR3 nucleotide sequence: TGTGCCACCCGGGGAGCGGGGGGCACAGATACGCAGTATTTT. Amino acid sequence: CATRGAGGTDTQYF.

This chain connects TRBV2 to TRBJ2-5; D is uncertain. The CDR3 is made up of 13 amino acids. V lost 3 bases and J 4 bases, leaving 9 bases between the germline ends. Germline V gene lookup returns CDR1 SNHLY and CDR2 FYNNEI. The CDR3 sequence: CASSELEGETQYF. CDR3 sequence (DNA): TGTGCCAGCAGTGAGCTGGAAGGAGAGACCCAGTACTTC.

The chain links TRBV28 to TRBJ2-7, with D tentatively TRBD1 (6 bases). V shed 3 bases and J shed 2 bases, with 11 bases lying between them. The germline CDR1 and CDR2 sequences are MDHEN and SYDVKM. The CDR3 is 14 residues long. Written as DNA, the CDR3 is TGTGCCAGCAGTTTGTGGGGACAACCCTACGAGCAGTACTTC. Translating gives CASSLWGQPYEQYF.

In its sample, this clone was seen once. The identical CDR3 is also encoded by other nucleotide sequences in the sample. The chain links TRBV5-4 to TRBJ1-3; D is undetermined. Germline CDR1 and CDR2: SGHNT and YYREEE (reference sequence). The V gene lost 0 bases and the J gene lost 4 bases, with 5 bases spanning the gap. This CDR3 comprises 13 residues. CDR3 nucleotides: TGTGCCAGCAGCTTGGGAGGCGGAAACACCATATATTTT. This codes for CASSLGGGNTIYF.

This chain connects TRBV11-2 to TRBJ2-1, with TRBD1 as a possible D gene (5 bases). This CDR3 region has 12 residues. Trimming cost V 4 bases and J 8 bases, with 9 bases left between them. Germline V gives CDR1 SGHAT, CDR2 FQNNGV. CDR3 region: CASSSLGDEQFF. The CDR3 nucleotides are TGTGCCAGCAGCTCCCTAGGGGATGAGCAGTTCTTC.

The chain couples TRBV5-1 to TRBJ2-1; TRBD2 matches at 16 bases. The CDR3 contains 18 residues. From germline, CDR1 is SGHRS and CDR2 YFSETQ. J lost 4 bases, V lost 3 bases, and 7 bases had no gene match. CDR3 bases: TGCGCCAGCAGCTCGTCCGGGACTAGCGGGAGGGCGTACAATGAGCAGTTCTTC. Protein product: CASSSSGTSGRAYNEQFF.

This chain uses TRBV5-8 with TRBJ2-1; 11 bases match TRBD1. The CDR3 sequence is 17 residues long. CDR1 and CDR2 from the germline V gene are SGHTS and YDEGEE. Unmatched junction bases numbered 16, after V lost 6 bases and J lost 8 bases. The CDR3 nucleotides read TGTGCCAGCACCCTCCCCCTCGGGACAGGGGGTAGGGATGAGCAGTTCTTC. Amino acids: CASTLPLGTGGRDEQFF.

Turning to this clone: The same CDR3 is also encoded by other DNA sequences in this sample. The chain uses TRBV15 and TRBJ2-3; weak D call: TRBD2 (6 bases). The V gene lost 2 bases and the J gene lost 6 bases, with 9 bases spanning the gap. CDR3 length equals 13 residues. Per germline, CDR1 LNHNV and CDR2 YYDKDF (reference sequence). Here the CDR3 reads CATSRPTSDTQYF. The CDR3 DNA follows: TGTGCCACCAGCAGACCTACTAGCGATACGCAGTATTTT.

V is TRBV29-1 and J is TRBJ2-3; D is undetermined. CDR1 is SQVTM and CDR2 is ANQGSEA in the germline V gene. Trimming shortened V by 5 bases and J by 3 bases, and 9 bases separated the two germline ends. There are 12 residues in the CDR3. CDR3 sequence: CSVTDGTDTQYF. Written as DNA, the CDR3 is TGCAGCGTTACGGACGGGACAGATACGCAGTATTTT.

This rearrangement joins TRBV5-1 to TRBJ2-1; 12 bases are shared with TRBD2. V lost 4 bases, J lost 8 bases, and 7 bases stayed unmatched. The CDR3 has 15 amino acids. CDR1 and CDR2 (germline): SGHRS, YFSETQ. For the CDR3, the DNA is TGCGCCAGCAGCCTGACTAGCGGGAGAGGCGATGAGCAGTTCTTC. Translating it yields CASSLTSGRGDEQFF. Complete variable domain (other parts from reference TRBV5-1 and TRBJ2-1): KAGVTQTPRYLIKTRGQQVTLSCSPISGHRSVSWYQQTPGQGLQFLFEYFSETQRNKGNFPGRFSGRQFSNSRSEMNVSTLELGDSALYLCASSLTSGRGDEQFFGPGTRLTVL.

The chain carries TRBV13 and TRBJ2-5, with 12 bases matching TRBD2. Germline V gene sequence: CDR1 PRHDT, CDR2 FYEKMQ (reference sequence). Trimming at V came to 7 bases and at J to 5 bases, leaving 8 bases not matched to a gene. This CDR3 region has 15 residues. The CDR3 loop is CASTRLAGDVETQYF. The CDR3 nucleotides are TGTGCCAGCACCAGACTAGCGGGAGATGTTGAGACCCAGTACTTC.

This chain uses TRBV6-4 with TRBJ2-7, with 7 bases identical to TRBD1. This CDR3 is 13 amino acids long. V was clipped by 6 bases and J by 5 bases; unmatched bases: 7. Germline lookup yields CDR1 MRHNA and CDR2 SNTAGT. The CDR3 region has the DNA TGTGCCAGCAGCCGACAGGGTGGAAACGAGCAGTACTTC. It specifies CASSRQGGNEQYF.

The V and J genes are TRBV5-1 and TRBJ2-7, with D perhaps TRBD2 (5 bases). Trimming pared 4 bases from V and 4 bases from J, leaving 6 bases between. CDR1 is SGHRS and CDR2 is YFSETQ in the germline V gene. The CDR3 contains 11 residues. The DNA for the CDR3 is TGCGCCAGCAGCAGGGAGTACGAGCAGTACTTC. Translated: CASSREYEQYF.

The J gene is TRBJ2-7, the V gene TRBV9; 11 bases match TRBD1. J gave up 5 bases and V 3 bases, and 4 bases lay outside the gene matches. In germline, CDR1 is SGDLS, CDR2 YYNGEE. The CDR3 spans 14 residues. CDR3 coding DNA: TGTGCCAGCAGCGCCGGGACAGGGGGACACGAGCAGTACTTC. Protein sequence: CASSAGTGGHEQYF.

This chain connects TRBV7-2 to TRBJ2-3; D possibly corresponds to TRBD2 (5 bases). The length of the CDR3 is 14 residues. The V gene lost 7 bases and the J gene lost 4 bases, with 15 bases spanning the gap. The germline gives CDR1 SGHTA, CDR2 FQGNSA. CDR3 DNA sequence: TGTGCCAGCACCCTCAATCTAGCCTCAGATACGCAGTATTTT. Its translation is CASTLNLASDTQYF.

The chain combines TRBV5-4 with TRBJ2-1; the match to TRBD1 covers 8 bases. The V gene end was trimmed by 0 bases and the J gene end by 8 bases; junction bases not matched to a gene: 4. Germline V lookup: CDR1 SGHNT, CDR2 YYREEE (reference sequence). The CDR3 runs to 14 residues. The CDR3 reads CASSLDRGSDEQFF. CDR3 DNA: TGTGCCAGCAGCTTGGACAGGGGGTCAGATGAGCAGTTCTTC.

The chain joins TRBV28 to TRBJ2-7; possibly TRBD2 for D (6 bases). Germline V gene sequence: CDR1 MDHEN, CDR2 SYDVKM. The length of the CDR3 is 16 residues. V was shortened by 4 bases and J by 0 bases, with 16 bases between the two germline ends. CDR3: CASSSPSAGRSYEQYF. The CDR3 bases are TGTGCCAGCAGTTCCCCGTCAGCGGGCCGCTCCTACGAGCAGTACTTC.

A few counts support this clone. V and J are TRBV4-1 and TRBJ1-4, with a tentative D call TRBD1 (5 bases). CDR1 MGHRA and CDR2 YSYEKL come from the germline V gene. There are 16 residues in the CDR3. V was cut by 3 bases and J by 8 bases, with 19 bases left in between. This CDR3 reads CASSQAGGGLGEKLFF. CDR3 sequence (DNA): TGCGCCAGCAGCCAGGCTGGGGGAGGACTTGGGGAAAAACTGTTTTTT.